The 21 T cell receptor beta chains listed next were all sequenced from one sample in a study of T cell responses to AZD1222 COVID-19 vaccine. Produced via immunoSEQ multiplex PCR; TCRdb's table is partial and in-frame only. This sample has around 100,000 clones, with roughly 89% found just once. This specimen consisted of peripheral blood, obtained on day 0 of AZD1222 vaccination. All receptors come from an adult in good health.

The V and J genes are TRBV7-8 and TRBJ1-2; possibly TRBD1 for D (6 bases). V was clipped by 4 bases and J by 0 bases, with 12 bases between them. CDR3 length equals 15 residues. Germline CDR1 is SGHVS and CDR2 is FQNEAQ. In DNA, the CDR3 is TGTGCCAGCAGCTCATCCAGGGGCTCTAACTATGGCTACACCTTC. This sequence encodes CASSSSRGSNYGYTF.

The chain joins TRBV27 to TRBJ2-7; TRBD1 agrees at 8 bases. Per the germline V gene, CDR1 is MNHEY and CDR2 is SMNVEV (reference sequence). The CDR3 loop spans 15 amino acids. V shed 5 bases and J 3 bases; nucleotides not matched to a gene: 9. The CDR3, as DNA: TGTGCCAGCAGTAAAGACAGGGGATTCGTCTACGAGCAGTACTTC. Translation gives CASSKDRGFVYEQYF.

The chain couples TRBV7-2 to TRBJ1-1; D is possibly TRBD1 (6 bases). Trimming took 5 bases from V and 5 from J, leaving 12 bases between them. Germline V CDR1 and CDR2: SGHTA, FQGNSA. The CDR3 length is 13 residues. The CDR3 region has the DNA TGTGCCAGCAGCCTACCTCAGGGGACTGAAGCTTTCTTT. This translates into CASSLPQGTEAFF.

The chain links TRBV12-3 or TRBV12-4 to TRBJ1-2, with TRBD1 as a possible D gene (5 bases). The CDR3 covers 12 residues. V was cut by 6 bases and J by 5 bases, with 10 bases left in between. This CDR3 reads CASRTEGYGYTF. The CDR3 DNA sequence: TGTGCCAGCAGGACAGAAGGGTATGGCTACACCTTC.

The J gene is TRBJ2-1, the V gene TRBV3-1 (or the pseudogene TRBV3-2); 10 bases match TRBD1. Germline CDR1 is LGHDT and CDR2 is YNNKEL (reference sequence). The V segment lost 4 bases and the J segment 6 bases; nucleotides outside the gene matches: 9. The CDR3 extends over 16 amino acids. The CDR3 loop reads CASSLAGTGEFNEQFF. The CDR3 DNA reads as TGTGCCAGCAGCCTTGCCGGGACAGGGGAGTTCAATGAGCAGTTCTTC.

The chain recombines TRBV2 with TRBJ1-4, with 8 bases identical to TRBD1. Unmatched junction bases numbered 8, after V lost 4 bases and J lost 7 bases. CDR3 length: 15 residues. Looked up from germline, CDR1 is SNHLY and CDR2 is FYNNEI. CDR3 loop: CASSGGTGRSEKLFF. The CDR3 region has the DNA TGTGCCAGCAGTGGAGGGACAGGTCGCAGTGAAAAACTGTTTTTT.

This clone was seen only a few times. This sample also contains other DNA sequences that code for the same CDR3. This chain connects TRBV7-9 to TRBJ2-7, with TRBD1 matching over 9 bases. Germline CDR1 and CDR2: SEHNR and FQNEAQ (reference sequence). The CDR3 consists of 15 residues. After removal of 0 bases from V and 3 bases from J, the junction contained 3 bases not matched to a gene. Written as DNA, the CDR3 is TGTGCCAGCAGCTTAGCCCTGACAGGGGGCTACGAGCAGTACTTC. It encodes CASSLALTGGYEQYF. The full variable domain, with the rest looked up from reference TRBV7-9 and TRBJ2-7, is DTGVSQNPRHKITKRGQNVTFRCDPISEHNRLYWYRQTLGQGPEFLTYFQNEAQLEKSRLLSDRFSAERPKGSFSTLEIQRTEQGDSAMYLCASSLALTGGYEQYFGPGTRLTVT.

The chain joins TRBV6-5 to TRBJ2-5, with 7 bases that match TRBD2. J lost 5 bases, V lost 6 bases, and 9 bases had no gene match. Per the germline V gene, CDR1 is MNHEY and CDR2 is SVGAGI. This CDR3 has 14 amino acids. The chain's CDR3 is CASSSSGGRETQYF. The DNA for the CDR3 is TGTGCCAGCAGCTCCTCGGGGGGTCGGGAGACCCAGTACTTC.

The gene calls are TRBV10-3 and TRBJ2-7, with D possibly being TRBD2 (5 bases). The V end lost 10 bases, the J end lost 7 bases, and 23 bases lay between the germline ends. The CDR3 contains 14 residues. Germline V gene sequence: CDR1 ENHRY, CDR2 SYGVKD. CDR3 region: CATTVTGNRGEQYF. CDR3 in DNA: TGTGCCACTACCGTTACCGGGAACCGGGGAGAGCAGTACTTC.

This clone was recorded a few times. J is TRBJ1-1 and V is TRBV18; no definite D call. V dropped 0 bases and J dropped 0 bases, with 5 bases sitting between them. This CDR3 comprises 14 residues. The germline V gene encodes CDR1 KGHSH and CDR2 LQKENI. The chain's CDR3 is CASSPPQVNTEAFF. The CDR3, as DNA: TGTGCCAGCTCACCACCGCAGGTGAACACTGAAGCTTTCTTT.

Details on this clone: In the same sample, other DNA sequences code for this CDR3. The chain recombines TRBV4-1 with TRBJ2-7; D is unclear. The CDR3 length is 13 residues. V was cut by 3 bases and J by 3 bases, with 9 bases left in between. Germline V gene data show CDR1 as MGHRA and CDR2 as YSYEKL. The CDR3 nucleotides read TGCGCCAGCAGCCAGGCTTCCAACTACGAGCAGTACTTC. This codes for CASSQASNYEQYF.

As for this clone: The sample contains more than one DNA sequence encoding this CDR3. The chain uses TRBV7-9 and TRBJ1-4; a weak D match, TRBD1 (5 bases). The ends were cut back, 1 base at V and 3 bases at J, with 9 bases in the middle. From germline, CDR1 is SEHNR and CDR2 FQNEAQ (reference sequence). This CDR3 has 15 amino acids. This CDR3 is CASSLDPGANEKLFF. The CDR3 DNA follows: TGTGCCAGCAGCTTAGATCCGGGGGCTAATGAAAAACTGTTTTTT.

The chain has TRBV5-1 and TRBJ2-2, with 8 positions matching TRBD2. The V segment lost 4 bases and the J segment 5 bases; nucleotides outside the gene matches: 7. Germline CDR1 and CDR2: SGHRS and YFSETQ. This CDR3 has 15 amino acids. CDR3 protein: CASSTAGERTGELFF. The CDR3 DNA is TGCGCCAGCAGCACAGCGGGAGAGAGAACCGGGGAGCTGTTTTTT.

The CDR3 bases are TGTGCCAGCAGACCGATGGGGTCGGGCTATGGCTACACCTTC. Translating gives CASRPMGSGYGYTF. J is TRBJ1-2 and V is TRBV7-2, with D unresolved. Germline CDR1 is SGHTA and CDR2 is FQGNSA. Trimming removed 6 bases at V and 4 bases at J, with 15 bases between. This CDR3 comprises 14 residues.

V and J are TRBV18 and TRBJ1-3; D is unclear. Deletions cut 5 bases from V and 4 bases from J, with 21 bases between. CDR1 is KGHSH and CDR2 is LQKENI in the germline V gene. There are 17 residues in the CDR3. The CDR3 DNA sequence: TGTGCCAGCTCATCATCCCCGCCACTTAGCGTCGGAAACACCATATATTTT. This codes for CASSSSPPLSVGNTIYF.

The chain uses TRBV3-1 (or the pseudogene TRBV3-2) and TRBJ2-3; D is possibly TRBD2 (5 bases). Trimming took 0 bases from V and 8 from J, leaving 9 bases between them. CDR1 and CDR2 from the germline V gene are LGHDT and YNNKEL (reference sequence). The length of the CDR3 is 13 residues. The CDR3 here is CASSQDNAGTQYF. The CDR3 DNA sequence: TGTGCCAGCAGCCAAGATAACGCGGGTACGCAGTATTTT.

The chain couples TRBV5-4 to TRBJ2-3, with TRBD1 as a possible D gene (5 bases). Looked up from germline, CDR1 is SGHNT and CDR2 is YYREEE (reference sequence). The V and J ends lost 4 bases and 0 bases respectively, with 12 bases between them. The CDR3 length is 15 residues. CDR3 DNA sequence: TGTGCCAGCAGCCCCGGACACCTTAGCACAGATACGCAGTATTTT. Translation gives CASSPGHLSTDTQYF.

V is TRBV29-1 and J is TRBJ2-7; D not resolved. Trimming shortened V by 6 bases and J by 4 bases, and 16 bases separated the two germline ends. The CDR3 length is 13 residues. Germline lookup yields CDR1 SQVTM and CDR2 ANQGSEA. As DNA, the CDR3 is TGCAGCGTCGCCTCGAGTGTGAGTTACGAGCAGTACTTC. It translates to CSVASSVSYEQYF.

V gene TRBV6-2 or TRBV6-3 combines with J gene TRBJ1-2, with no clear D. The V and J ends lost 2 bases and 6 bases respectively, with 13 bases between them. Germline values: CDR1 MNHEY, CDR2 SVGEGT. This CDR3 region has 14 residues. CDR3 sequence: CASSYRVQTHGYTF. The CDR3, as DNA: TGTGCCAGCAGTTACAGGGTACAAACCCATGGCTACACCTTC.

V and J are TRBV13 and TRBJ2-1; tentatively, D is TRBD2 (5 bases). Germline CDR1 PRHDT, CDR2 FYEKMQ (reference sequence). The germline V and J ends were trimmed by 4 bases and 5 bases, with 15 bases remaining between them. The CDR3 extends over 15 amino acids. Here the CDR3 reads CASSSPTTTNNEQFF. Here the CDR3 DNA reads TGTGCCAGCAGCTCCCCTACTACGACTAACAATGAGCAGTTCTTC.

The chain links TRBV3-1 (or the pseudogene TRBV3-2) to TRBJ2-5; 10 nucleotides agree with TRBD2. Trimming cost V 2 bases and J 2 bases; bases outside gene matches: 5. Germline CDR1 reads LGHDT; CDR2 reads YNNKEL (reference sequence). This CDR3 is built from 16 residues. CDR3 loop: CASSQWSSGGQETQYF. CDR3 in DNA: TGTGCCAGCAGCCAATGGTCTAGCGGGGGACAAGAGACCCAGTACTTC.